This TCR beta chain was identified during a study of B cell selection in AIRE deficiency. Study observations and caveats: Tconv and Treg cells from AIRE-deficient patients resembled healthy donors in TCRBV usage, CDR3 length and diversity. Shorter CDR3s marked shared Treg sequences, biased toward few non-templated insertions. TCRbeta-only data showed 30% to 45% of shared healthy Treg sequences in healthy Tconv.

Germline values: CDR1 MNHNY, CDR2 SVGAGI (reference sequence). There are 15 residues in the CDR3. The junction had 4 bases not matched to a gene; V was cut back by 6 bases and J by 0 bases. This clone is a singleton in its sample. Its antigen is currently unknown. CD4+CD127+ cells were sorted as the conventional CD4 T cells. The method was immunoSEQ multiplex PCR; TCRdb's version includes in-frame clones alone and lacks a portion of them. Of some 25,000 clones in the sample, roughly 97% were seen once. The chain recombines TRBV6-6 with TRBJ2-7; 11 bases align to TRBD2. Sequencing was carried out using conventional CD4+ T cells sorted from PBMCs. The source of this sequence is a human donor with AIRE deficiency. The CDR3: CASSPGLADSYEQYF. CDR3 nucleotides: TGTGCCAGCAGCCCGGGACTAGCGGACTCCTACGAGCAGTACTTC.